One sample yielded the 22 T cell receptor beta chains listed below, sequenced in a study of T cell responses to AZD1222 COVID-19 vaccine. Repertoires were generated with immunoSEQ multiplex PCR, while TCRdb's copy carries only in-frame clones and drops some. Found here are over 150,000 clones, around nine tenths of them singletons; the top ten hold about 1.6%. Specimen: peripheral blood, collected on day 0 of AZD1222 vaccination. Source of these receptors: an adult in good health.

In the case of this clone: One end of the junction fails to match germline, which may point to a read error. V usage is TRBV7-7 and J usage is TRBJ1-6; no definite D call. CDR3 length: 14 residues. From germline, CDR1 is SSHAT and CDR2 FNYEAQ (reference sequence). CDR3 in amino acids: CASSLTVHQSPLHF. DNA for the CDR3: TGTGCTAGCAGCTTAACGGTTCATCAATCACCCCTCCACTTT.

This chain connects TRBV6-5 to TRBJ2-2; 7 bases are shared with TRBD2. The trim removed 6 bases at V and 5 bases at J, leaving 9 bases unmatched. The CDR3 covers 15 residues. CDR1 is MNHEY, CDR2 SVGAGI, per germline. In DNA form, the CDR3 reads TGTGCCAGCAGCACCCGGGGGGTAGGGACCGGGGAGCTGTTTTTT. It yields the protein CASSTRGVGTGELFF.

The CDR3 DNA is TGTGCCAGCAGCGGAAAGGGGGGCCGAGATACGCAGTATTTT. Translation gives CASSGKGGRDTQYF. The chain links TRBV7-8 to TRBJ2-3; D may be TRBD1 or TRBD2 (6 bases each). V was trimmed by 5 bases and J by 5 bases, leaving 14 bases between them. The CDR3 runs to 14 residues. The V gene's germline CDR1 is SGHVS and CDR2 FQNEAQ. The full variable domain, in which reference TRBV7-8 and TRBJ2-3 provide the parts outside the CDR3, is GAGVSQSPRYKVAKRGQDVALRCDPISGHVSLFWYQQALGQGPEFLTYFQNEAQLDKSGLPSDRFFAERPEGSVSTLKIQRTQQEDSAVYLCASSGKGGRDTQYFGPGTRLTVL.

The chain joins TRBV2 to TRBJ2-1; 8 bases fit TRBD1. Germline V CDR1 and CDR2: SNHLY, FYNNEI. The CDR3 runs to 17 residues. V gave up 7 bases and J gave up 9 bases; unmatched junction bases: 20. DNA for the CDR3: TGTGCCAGCACTAAGCTGCGCCCCGGACAGGGTCCTAGTGAGCAGTTCTTC. The encoded protein is CASTKLRPGQGPSEQFF.

The genes are TRBV28 and TRBJ1-4; D is ambiguous. The ends were cut back, 4 bases at V and 2 bases at J, with 8 bases in the middle. CDR1 MDHEN and CDR2 SYDVKM come from the germline V gene. CDR3 size: 14 residues. CDR3 region: CASSSPATNEKLFF. The CDR3 bases are TGTGCCAGCAGTTCCCCGGCCACTAATGAAAAACTGTTTTTT.

The chain links TRBV7-9 to TRBJ2-5, with no clear D. CDR1 and CDR2 (germline): SEHNR, FQNEAQ (reference sequence). The CDR3 is 14 residues long. With 5 bases removed from V and 3 bases from J, the gap between germline ends came to 13 bases. This CDR3 reads CASSPRKTEETQYF. DNA for the CDR3: TGTGCCAGCAGCCCCCGAAAGACTGAAGAGACCCAGTACTTC. Complete variable domain (other parts from reference TRBV7-9 and TRBJ2-5): DTGVSQNPRHKITKRGQNVTFRCDPISEHNRLYWYRQTLGQGPEFLTYFQNEAQLEKSRLLSDRFSAERPKGSFSTLEIQRTEQGDSAMYLCASSPRKTEETQYFGPGTRLLVL.

The V and J genes are TRBV6-5 and TRBJ1-2; D is unresolved. Germline V gene sequence: CDR1 MNHEY, CDR2 SVGAGI. Trimming removed 0 bases at V and 0 bases at J, with 8 bases between. There are 15 residues in the CDR3. DNA of the CDR3: TGTGCCAGCAGTTACTCGAACAACCCTAACTATGGCTACACCTTC. This codes for CASSYSNNPNYGYTF.

DNA of the CDR3: TGCAGTGCACGCGAGGTCTACGAGCAGTACTTC. Protein sequence: CSAREVYEQYF. The chain recombines TRBV20-1 with TRBJ2-7; no clear D. The length of the CDR3 is 11 residues. Germline V lookup: CDR1 DFQATT, CDR2 SNEGSKA (reference sequence). Trimming stripped 6 bases from V and 3 bases from J, with 9 bases between.

The chain links TRBV6-4 to TRBJ2-2; TRBD2 aligns across 13 bases. Germline V gene lookup returns CDR1 MRHNA and CDR2 SNTAGT. The trim removed 8 bases at V and 4 bases at J, leaving 7 bases unmatched. The CDR3 is 16 amino acids. The chain's CDR3 is CASADTSGGATGELFF. In nucleotides, the CDR3 is TGTGCCAGCGCAGACACTAGCGGGGGGGCCACCGGGGAGCTGTTTTTT.

This chain uses TRBV5-6 with TRBJ1-6, with 8 bases aligning to TRBD1. The CDR3 totals 15 residues. Germline CDR1 is SGHDT and CDR2 is YYEEEE. V shed 1 base, J shed 6 bases, and the junction held 3 bases outside the gene matches. CDR3 coding DNA: TGTGCCAGCAGCTTGATAACAGGGGGTAATTCACCCCTCCACTTT. Protein: CASSLITGGNSPLHF.

This sequence joins TRBV19 and TRBJ1-3; the D gene is possibly TRBD1 (5 bases). V was cut by 6 bases and J by 0 bases, with 9 bases left in between. The CDR3 is 14 residues long. Per the germline V gene, CDR1 is LNHDA and CDR2 is SQIVND (reference sequence). CDR3 DNA: TGTGCCAGTAGCCCTCAGGGCTCTGGAAACACCATATATTTT. Protein: CASSPQGSGNTIYF.

V and J are TRBV12-3 or TRBV12-4 and TRBJ1-2; tentatively, D is TRBD1 (5 bases). Trimming shortened V by 6 bases and J by 1 base, and 9 bases separated the two germline ends. This CDR3 comprises 13 residues. The CDR3 sequence: CASRYRNNYGYTF. Written as DNA, the CDR3 is TGTGCCAGCAGATACAGGAATAACTATGGCTACACCTTC.

V and J are TRBV10-1 and TRBJ2-5; a possible D gene is TRBD1 (6 bases). This CDR3 is 18 amino acids long. In germline, CDR1 is WNHNN, CDR2 SYGVQD (reference sequence). The ends were cut back, 3 bases at V and 2 bases at J, with 22 bases in the middle. CDR3 in DNA: TGCGCCAGCAGTGAAGGTCGCCGGCAGGGGAAACTTCAAGAGACCCAGTACTTC. It yields the protein CASSEGRRQGKLQETQYF.

J is TRBJ1-2 and V is TRBV4-2, with D hard to call. The CDR3 spans 15 residues. The germline V gene has CDR1 LGHNA and CDR2 YNFKEQ. V gave up 3 bases and J gave up 3 bases, with 14 bases separating them. CDR3 in DNA: TGTGCCAGCAGCCACCCCGACCTGGGGTACTATGGCTACACCTTC. This encodes CASSHPDLGYYGYTF.

The chain's CDR3 is CASSFSRKNTEAFF. The CDR3 DNA is TGTGCCAGCAGCTTCTCCAGAAAAAACACTGAAGCTTTCTTT. The chain employs TRBV5-6 and TRBJ1-1, with no clear D. The V and J ends lost 2 bases and 2 bases respectively, with 10 bases between them. CDR3 size: 14 residues. CDR1 is SGHDT and CDR2 is YYEEEE in the germline V gene.

This sequence joins TRBV19 and TRBJ1-3; no firm D call. The CDR3 is made up of 14 amino acids. Looked up from germline, CDR1 is LNHDA and CDR2 is SQIVND (reference sequence). Trimming left V 6 bases short and J 1 base short, with 10 bases between. Here the CDR3 DNA reads TGTGCCAGTAGGAAGAAGTCGTCTGGAAACACCATATATTTT. It codes for CASRKKSSGNTIYF.

The V gene is TRBV18, the J gene TRBJ1-1; 9 positions match TRBD1. This CDR3 has 17 residues. Trimming removed 6 bases from V and 2 bases from J; junction bases left unmatched: 13. Germline CDR1 is KGHSH and CDR2 is LQKENI. CDR3 protein: CASSPGRTGGYNTEAFF. CDR3 bases: TGTGCCAGCTCCCCAGGGAGAACAGGGGGCTATAACACTGAAGCTTTCTTT.

V gene TRBV3-1 (or the pseudogene TRBV3-2) combines with J gene TRBJ1-5; TRBD1 might be the D (6 bases). Germline assignment: CDR1 LGHDT and CDR2 YNNKEL (reference sequence). The length of the CDR3 is 13 residues. V shed 3 bases and J shed 4 bases, with 7 bases lying between them. Here the CDR3 DNA reads TGTGCCAGCAGCCAGAGGGGGAATCAGCCCCAGCATTTT. It yields the protein CASSQRGNQPQHF.

The J gene is TRBJ1-6, the V gene TRBV29-1, with a possible D match to TRBD1 (6 bases). The CDR3 runs 15 residues. Germline loops: CDR1 SQVTM, CDR2 ANQGSEA. The CDR3 reads CSTQTRGGSNSPLHF. CDR3 DNA sequence: TGCAGTACCCAAACGCGAGGGGGGTCGAATTCACCCCTCCACTTT.

As regards this clone: One end of the junction varies from germline; a read error may be responsible. The CDR3 reads CASSLDAGQLNF. The CDR3 DNA reads as TGCGCCAGCAGCTTGGATGCGGGACAGCTCAACTTC. The V and J genes are TRBV5-1 and TRBJ2-7, with D possibly being TRBD1 (7 bases). From germline, CDR1 is SGHRS and CDR2 YFSETQ. The CDR3 runs 12 residues.

This rearrangement joins TRBV5-4 to TRBJ2-1; TRBD2 aligns across 10 bases. With 4 bases clipped from V and 3 bases from J, the junction kept 4 bases outside the gene matches. Looked up from germline, CDR1 is SGHNT and CDR2 is YYREEE (reference sequence). The CDR3 consists of 15 residues. The CDR3 DNA is TGTGCCAGCAGCGGATCTAGCGGGGGCTACAATGAGCAGTTCTTC. Translation: CASSGSSGGYNEQFF.

V is TRBV2 and J is TRBJ2-7; D tentatively reads TRBD1 or TRBD2 (5 bases each). Trimming pared 6 bases from V and 2 bases from J, leaving 8 bases between. The CDR3 sequence is 12 residues long. CDR1 is SNHLY, CDR2 FYNNEI, per germline. This CDR3 reads CASRLGAYEQYF. CDR3 in DNA: TGTGCCAGCAGGTTGGGGGCCTACGAGCAGTACTTC.